The next 26 T cell receptor beta chains were all read from a single sample in a study of T cell repertoires in cytomegalovirus infection. TCRdb itself ran the reads through MiXCR, one entry per CDR3 protein. The sample lists 160,000 or so distinct CDR3 sequences; roughly 21% were seen once. These receptors' targets are unknown. Sequencing was performed on CD8+ T cells from cultured PBMCs, taken from culture after CMV antigen stimulation. The receptors derive from a human donor in good health (CMV status not recorded). Some clones in this sample may be carry-over from other donors' samples.

The chain links TRBV11-2 to TRBJ2-3, with 14 bases aligning to TRBD2. After removal of 5 bases from V and 1 base from J, the junction contained 5 bases not matched to a gene. Germline V gives CDR1 SGHAT, CDR2 FQNNGV. The CDR3 sequence is 17 residues long. The CDR3 protein is CASSRWTSGGRTDTQYF. For the CDR3, the DNA is TGTGCCAGCAGCCGATGGACTAGCGGGGGGCGCACAGATACGCAGTATTTT.

V and J are TRBV11-2 and TRBJ2-5; TRBD2 matches at 10 bases. Germline V lookup: CDR1 SGHAT, CDR2 FQNNGV. The trim removed 0 bases at V and 0 bases at J, leaving 4 bases unmatched. This CDR3 is 17 amino acids long. Written as DNA, the CDR3 is TGTGCCAGCAGCTTAGATCCGCTAGCGGGAGACCAAGAGACCCAGTACTTC. Translation gives CASSLDPLAGDQETQYF. The variable domain in full, completed from reference TRBV11-2 and TRBJ2-5, reads EAGVAQSPRYKIIEKRQSVAFWCNPISGHATLYWYQQILGQGPKLLIQFQNNGVVDDSQLPKDRFSAERLKGVDSTLKIQPAKLEDSAVYLCASSLDPLAGDQETQYFGPGTRLLVL.

In its sample, this clonotype was seen a few times. The chain is built from TRBV4-3 and TRBJ2-2, with TRBD1 as a possible D gene (5 bases). Germline V gives CDR1 LGHNA, CDR2 YSLEER. The CDR3 is made up of 16 amino acids. Trimming shortened V by 2 bases and J by 8 bases, and 18 bases separated the two germline ends. CDR3 amino acids: CASSQSMRLRGGELFF. The CDR3 nucleotides are TGCGCCAGCAGCCAATCCATGAGACTTAGGGGAGGGGAGCTGTTTTTT.

This clonotype came up a few times. V and J are TRBV4-1 and TRBJ1-1; D not resolved. The length of the CDR3 is 15 residues. The germline gives CDR1 MGHRA, CDR2 YSYEKL. The V end was cut by 3 bases, the J end by 1 base, with 12 bases between. In nucleotides, the CDR3 is TGCGCCAGCAGCCACAACGGGAACTCGAACACTGAAGCTTTCTTT. Amino acid sequence: CASSHNGNSNTEAFF.

This clonotype was detected ten times or more. The chain links TRBV12-3 or TRBV12-4 to TRBJ2-3, with D uncertain. The CDR3 covers 16 residues. With 1 base removed from V and 5 bases from J, the gap between germline ends came to 16 bases. CDR3 DNA sequence: TGTGCCAGCAGTTTAGGCGGCAGACCGGATAGAGATACGCAGTATTTT. Its translation is CASSLGGRPDRDTQYF.

This chain joins TRBV4-2 and TRBJ2-5, with TRBD2 identical over 7 bases. The CDR3 runs to 19 residues. From germline, CDR1 is LGHNA and CDR2 YNFKEQ. V lost 1 base, J lost 2 bases, and 16 bases stayed unmatched. DNA of the CDR3: TGTGCCAGCAGCCAAGCCCTAGCTGGGGTTGGGCGGGGGCAAGAGACCCAGTACTTC. It codes for CASSQALAGVGRGQETQYF.

The chain is built from TRBV2 and TRBJ1-2, with D perhaps matching TRBD1 (6 bases). Germline V gene lookup returns CDR1 SNHLY and CDR2 FYNNEI. Trimming took 6 bases from V and 2 from J, leaving 16 bases between them. The CDR3 has 15 amino acids. The DNA of the CDR3 is TGTGCCAGCAGGGGGAAGATGGACAGAAACTATGGCTACACCTTC. Amino acid sequence: CASRGKMDRNYGYTF.

This clonotype turned up a few times. This rearrangement joins TRBV12-3 or TRBV12-4 to TRBJ1-1; D gene uncertain. This CDR3 is built from 17 residues. Trimming left V 5 bases short and J 1 base short, with 20 bases between. CDR3 bases: TGTGCCAGCAGTGCTCCACCGCGGACGACTACGAACACTGAAGCTTTCTTT. Translation: CASSAPPRTTTNTEAFF.

The chain recombines TRBV29-1 with TRBJ2-6; no clear D gene. V was shortened by 0 bases and J by 2 bases, with 20 bases between the two germline ends. The CDR3 runs 19 residues. CDR1 SQVTM and CDR2 ANQGSEA come from the germline V gene. CDR3 in amino acids: CSVEERPGPRGPGANVLTF. The CDR3, as DNA: TGCAGCGTTGAAGAACGTCCGGGCCCCAGAGGCCCTGGGGCCAACGTCCTGACTTTC.

The chain is built from TRBV7-1 and TRBJ1-6; TRBD1 aligns across 7 bases. TRBV7-1 qualifies as an ORF whose function is uncertain. There are 17 residues in the CDR3. Trimming took 3 bases from V and 7 from J; bases not matched to a gene: 12. This CDR3 reads CASSSLGGAEWNSPLHF. CDR3 DNA: TGTGCCAGCAGCTCCTTAGGGGGCGCTGAGTGGAATTCACCCCTCCACTTT.

This chain connects TRBV7-6 to TRBJ2-1; 12 bases are a match to TRBD2. The CDR3 loop spans 15 amino acids. The junction had 6 bases not matched to a gene; V was cut back by 4 bases and J by 8 bases. Germline V gives CDR1 SGHVS, CDR2 FNYEAQ. CDR3: CASSSLAGGLDEQFF. CDR3 DNA: TGTGCCAGCAGCTCTCTAGCGGGGGGGCTTGATGAGCAGTTCTTC. Drawing the rest from reference TRBV7-6 and TRBJ2-1, the complete variable domain is GAGVSQSPRYKVTKRGQDVALRCDPISGHVSLYWYRQALGQGPEFLTYFNYEAQQDKSGLPNDRFSAERPEGSISTLTIQRTEQRDSAMYRCASSSLAGGLDEQFFGPGTRLTVL.

In its sample, this clonotype was seen a few times. The rearrangement links TRBV12-5 to TRBJ2-2; 9 nucleotides agree with TRBD1. This CDR3 spans 16 amino acids. Germline-derived CDR1 and CDR2 are LGHNT and FRNRAP. Trimming cost V 4 bases and J 4 bases; bases outside gene matches: 7. This CDR3 is CASGSAETGGTGELFF. In DNA form, the CDR3 reads TGTGCTAGTGGTTCCGCGGAGACAGGGGGCACCGGGGAGCTGTTTTTT. Full variable domain (missing parts from reference TRBV12-5 and TRBJ2-2): DARVTQTPRHKVTEMGQEVTMRCQPILGHNTVFWYRQTMMQGLELLAYFRNRAPLDDSGMPKDRFSAEMPDATLATLKIQPSEPRDSAVYFCASGSAETGGTGELFFGEGSRLTVL.

The rearrangement links TRBV4-3 to TRBJ1-5, with D possibly TRBD1 on 5 matching bases. The CDR3 runs 15 residues. The ends were cut back, 0 bases at V and 4 bases at J, with 10 bases in the middle. Per germline, CDR1 LGHNA and CDR2 YSLEER. DNA of the CDR3: TGCGCCAGCAGCCAAGATGGGGACGGGAATCAGCCCCAGCATTTT. Protein: CASSQDGDGNQPQHF.

This rearrangement joins TRBV11-2 to TRBJ2-7; 8 nucleotides match TRBD2. The V gene's germline CDR1 is SGHAT and CDR2 FQNNGV. Losses at the gene ends were 2 bases for V and 2 bases for J; bases not matched to a gene: 14. The CDR3 is 18 amino acids. As DNA, the CDR3 is TGTGCCAGCAGCTTAAAGGTGGAGCGGGGGAGCTTTACCTACGAGCAGTACTTC. As protein: CASSLKVERGSFTYEQYF.

This clonotype was picked up a small number of times. The chain links TRBV30 to TRBJ2-7; no firm D call. The germline CDR1 and CDR2 sequences are GTSNPN and SVGIG (reference sequence). Trimming removed 0 bases at V and 2 bases at J, with 8 bases between. The CDR3 runs to 13 residues. The chain's CDR3 is CAWSVDTAYEQYF. DNA for the CDR3: TGTGCCTGGAGTGTGGATACAGCCTACGAGCAGTACTTC.

The chain uses TRBV6-6 and TRBJ2-3, with 8 bases matching TRBD2. Germline CDR1 MNHNY, CDR2 SVGAGI (reference sequence). With 2 bases clipped from V and 5 bases from J, the junction kept 12 bases outside the gene matches. The CDR3 spans 17 residues. This chain's CDR3 is CASSYSPRGGLGDTQYF. The CDR3 nucleotides read TGTGCCAGCAGTTACAGTCCTCGGGGGGGCCTGGGAGATACGCAGTATTTT.

This clonotype was counted between two and nine times. The V and J genes are TRBV7-2 and TRBJ2-1, with D possibly being TRBD1 or TRBD2 (5 bases each). V lost 2 bases, J lost 8 bases, and 10 bases lay in between. From germline, CDR1 is SGHTA and CDR2 FQGNSA. CDR3 size: 13 residues. CDR3 bases: TGTGCCAGCAGCTTATGGGGGTTCGATGAGCAGTTCTTC. Translating gives CASSLWGFDEQFF. Filled out from reference TRBV7-2 and TRBJ2-1, the complete variable domain reads GAGVSQSPSNKVTEKGKDVELRCDPISGHTALYWYRQSLGQGLEFLIYFQGNSAPDKSGLPSDRFSAERTGGSVSTLTIQRTQQEDSAVYLCASSLWGFDEQFFGPGTRLTVL.

This clonotype was observed a few times. The chain joins TRBV12-3 or TRBV12-4 to TRBJ2-5; D not certain. The V and J ends lost 6 bases and 4 bases respectively, with 18 bases between them. The CDR3 consists of 15 residues. The CDR3 DNA reads as TGTGCCAGCAGCAACCGACTCCCGGCAGGAGAGACCCAGTACTTC. The encoded protein is CASSNRLPAGETQYF.

This clonotype was seen more than once but under ten times. This sequence joins TRBV27 and TRBJ1-6; D is unresolved. The V gene's germline CDR1 is MNHEY and CDR2 SMNVEV (reference sequence). The CDR3 has 12 amino acids. The V end was cut by 5 bases, the J end by 9 bases, with 8 bases between. Written as DNA, the CDR3 is TGTGCCAGCAGTGCAGGTAGTTCACCCCTCCACTTT. Protein sequence: CASSAGSSPLHF.

The genes are TRBV12-3 or TRBV12-4 and TRBJ1-1; unclear D gene. This CDR3 has 15 amino acids. The germline V and J ends were trimmed by 5 bases and 0 bases, with 13 bases remaining between them. The CDR3 region has the DNA TGTGCCAGCAGTGTGTTATCCAACATGAACACTGAAGCTTTCTTT. This encodes CASSVLSNMNTEAFF.

A few counts support this clonotype. An end of the junction differs from the germline gene, which may be a read error. The chain couples TRBV6-2 or TRBV6-3 to TRBJ1-1; 12 nucleotides agree with TRBD1. Germline CDR1 reads MNHEY; CDR2 reads SVGEGT. The CDR3 is made up of 19 amino acids. The CDR3 coding sequence is TGTGCCAGCTGTTATCGTCCGGGACAGGGGGCATTCATGGACACTGAAGCTTTCTTT. Translating gives CASCYRPGQGAFMDTEAFF.

The CDR3 region is CASSFRQGAPYNEQFF. The CDR3 DNA reads as TGTGCCAGCAGCTTTAGACAGGGGGCTCCCTACAATGAGCAGTTCTTC. The chain combines TRBV11-2 with TRBJ2-1; 10 positions match TRBD1. The CDR3 runs 16 residues. V was clipped by 3 bases and J by 2 bases; unmatched bases: 4. The germline CDR1 and CDR2 sequences are SGHAT and FQNNGV.

The J gene is TRBJ1-5, the V gene TRBV7-9, with a tentative D call TRBD1 (6 bases). The CDR3 contains 14 residues. The V and J ends lost 5 bases and 7 bases respectively, with 15 bases between them. Germline-derived CDR1 and CDR2 are SEHNR and FQNEAQ (reference sequence). The CDR3 here is CASSTGTSKQPQHF. The CDR3, as DNA: TGTGCCAGCAGCACCGGGACATCAAAACAGCCCCAGCATTTT.

In this sample, this clonotype turned up a few times. The gene calls are TRBV4-1 and TRBJ1-4, with a weak D call TRBD1 (5 bases). This CDR3 has 15 residues. V was pared by 0 bases and J by 7 bases, with 12 bases between. Germline values: CDR1 MGHRA, CDR2 YSYEKL. Written as DNA, the CDR3 is TGCGCCAGCAGCCAAGATGAGGGGACGAGTGAAAAACTGTTTTTT. It is translated as CASSQDEGTSEKLFF.

The chain carries TRBV6-1 and TRBJ2-2; D is ambiguous. The V gene lost 5 bases and the J gene lost 1 base, with 14 bases spanning the gap. Germline V gives CDR1 MNHNS, CDR2 SASEGT. This CDR3 comprises 16 residues. CDR3 bases: TGTGCCAGCAGTCCTTATGGGGTAGGGAACACCGGGGAGCTGTTTTTT. This codes for CASSPYGVGNTGELFF.

CDR3 sequence reads: CASSPGPGLLSSYEQYF. In nucleotides, the CDR3 is TGTGCCAGCAGCCCCGGTCCAGGACTGCTAAGCTCCTACGAGCAGTACTTC. The rearrangement uses TRBV7-2 and TRBJ2-7, with TRBD2 as a possible D gene (5 bases). The CDR3 runs 17 residues. Between the trimmed V and J ends, which lost 5 bases and 0 bases, there was a span of 20 bases. CDR1 and CDR2 from the germline V gene are SGHTA and FQGNSA.